The 29 T cell receptor beta chains given below trace back to one sample, sequenced in a study of blood T cell repertoires in COVID-19. Sequencing was performed with immunoSEQ multiplex PCR; in TCRdb, only in-frame clones are kept and a portion is missing. The sample has roughly 100,000 clones, roughly 79% seen once. Material for sequencing was peripheral blood. Receptor source: a woman aged 65 to 85 with acute or convalescent COVID-19.

The rearrangement links TRBV19 to TRBJ2-2, with 9 positions matching TRBD1. Germline values: CDR1 LNHDA, CDR2 SQIVND (reference sequence). CDR3 size: 16 residues. With 5 bases clipped from V and 0 bases from J, the junction kept 4 bases outside the gene matches. CDR3 sequence (DNA): TGTGCCAGTAGTCCGTGGACAGGGGCGAACACCGGGGAGCTGTTTTTT. Translated: CASSPWTGANTGELFF. Full variable domain (remainder filled in from reference TRBV19 and TRBJ2-2): DGGITQSPKYLFRKEGQNVTLSCEQNLNHDAMYWYRQDPGQGLRLIYYSQIVNDFQKGDIAEGYSVSREKKESFPLTVTSAQKNPTAFYLCASSPWTGANTGELFFGEGSRLTVL.

The chain uses TRBV4-3 and TRBJ2-3; 8 bases map to TRBD2. Germline trimming cut 0 bases from V and 4 bases from J; bases unmatched to any gene: 6. This CDR3 is 16 amino acids long. Germline lookup yields CDR1 LGHNA and CDR2 YSLEER. The CDR3 spells CASSQDPAGDADTQYF. The CDR3 DNA is TGCGCCAGCAGCCAAGACCCAGCGGGAGACGCAGATACGCAGTATTTT.

J is TRBJ2-7 and V is TRBV6-5; TRBD1 matches 7 bases. CDR1 MNHEY and CDR2 SVGAGI come from the germline V gene. V dropped 5 bases and J dropped 3; count of bases not matched to a gene: 4. CDR3 length: 13 amino acids. CDR3 residues: CASSNRQGYEQYF. The CDR3 nucleotides are TGTGCCAGCAGTAACCGACAGGGCTACGAGCAGTACTTC.

The rearrangement links TRBV12-5 to TRBJ1-4; no reliable D call. Trimming stripped 2 bases from V and 4 bases from J, with 8 bases between. Germline CDR1 and CDR2: LGHNT and FRNRAP. The CDR3 totals 14 residues. The CDR3 nucleotides read TGTGCTAGTGGTTTGTACCTCAGTAATGAAAAACTGTTTTTT. Translated, it gives CASGLYLSNEKLFF.

The chain joins TRBV6-5 to TRBJ2-7; a possible D gene is TRBD2 (7 bases). V lost 5 bases and J 4 bases, leaving 9 bases between the germline ends. The CDR3 sequence is 12 residues long. Germline CDR1 MNHEY, CDR2 SVGAGI. The CDR3 DNA is TGTGCCAGCAGTAGGGGGGGATACGAGCAGTACTTC. Protein: CASSRGGYEQYF.

CDR3 coding DNA: TGTGCCAGCAGTTACTCCAGCTCCTACGAGCAGTACTTC. Its translation is CASSYSSSYEQYF. The chain is built from TRBV6-2 or TRBV6-3 and TRBJ2-7, with D unclear. V gave up 0 bases and J gave up 0 bases, with 3 bases separating them. The CDR3 consists of 13 residues. Germline assignment: CDR1 MNHEY and CDR2 SVGEGT.

V and J are TRBV3-1 (or the pseudogene TRBV3-2) and TRBJ1-5, with 9 nucleotides matching TRBD1. The CDR3 extends over 15 amino acids. Germline V CDR1 and CDR2: LGHDT, YNNKEL (reference sequence). V lost 4 bases to trimming and J lost 3 bases; unmatched junction nucleotides: 4. The CDR3 sequence is CASSPGQGNNQPQHF. In nucleotides, the CDR3 is TGTGCCAGCAGCCCAGGACAGGGGAACAATCAGCCCCAGCATTTT.

The chain couples TRBV28 to TRBJ1-2, with TRBD1 matching 9 bases. Germline V gives CDR1 MDHEN, CDR2 SYDVKM. Trimming cost V 7 bases and J 6 bases; bases outside gene matches: 9. The CDR3 is 14 amino acids. The CDR3 coding sequence is TGTGCCAGCACCCCACAGGGGGCGTTAAATGGCTACACCTTC. The encoded protein is CASTPQGALNGYTF.

This clone was found a few times. This chain uses TRBV6-1 with TRBJ2-6; a weak D match, TRBD1 (6 bases). Germline CDR1 is MNHNS and CDR2 is SASEGT. This CDR3 spans 17 amino acids. V dropped 0 bases and J dropped 2 bases, with 11 bases sitting between them. The CDR3 bases are TGTGCCAGCAGTGAAGCGACCCACAGGGCTGGGGCCAACGTCCTGACTTTC. Translation: CASSEATHRAGANVLTF.

A single count supports this clone. This chain's CDR3 is CASSVGPGTGGINEQFF. The CDR3 DNA follows: TGTGCCAGCAGCGTAGGCCCAGGAACAGGGGGGATCAATGAGCAGTTCTTC. The chain recombines TRBV9 with TRBJ2-1; 8 nucleotides line up with TRBD1. Trimming removed 0 bases from V and 6 bases from J; junction bases left unmatched: 11. The CDR3 consists of 17 residues. The germline gives CDR1 SGDLS, CDR2 YYNGEE.

The J gene is TRBJ1-2, the V gene TRBV10-3; 7 nucleotides match TRBD1. There are 16 residues in the CDR3. J was trimmed by 4 bases and V by 0 bases; bases with no gene match: 8. CDR1 and CDR2 from the germline V gene are ENHRY and SYGVKD. The CDR3 DNA is TGTGCCATCAGTGAGTCGGGCGGACAGGATGCCTATGGCTACACCTTC. Its translation: CAISESGGQDAYGYTF.

CDR3 bases: TGTGCCAGCAGCTTGGGTTTCCGGGACAGGTCTGGAAACACCATATATTTT. This encodes CASSLGFRDRSGNTIYF. The chain combines TRBV7-9 with TRBJ1-3; 8 nucleotides align to TRBD1. This CDR3 has 17 amino acids. Germline trimming cut 3 bases from V and 1 base from J; bases unmatched to any gene: 8. Germline V gene sequence: CDR1 SEHNR, CDR2 FQNEAQ (reference sequence).

The chain recombines TRBV18 with TRBJ2-7; 8 bases are a match to TRBD1. Trimming removed 5 bases from V and 4 bases from J; junction bases left unmatched: 7. CDR1 KGHSH and CDR2 LQKENI come from the germline V gene. The CDR3 covers 14 residues. CDR3 bases: TGTGCCAGCTCATCCGGACAGGGAAGATACGAGCAGTACTTC. Protein sequence: CASSSGQGRYEQYF. Full variable domain (missing parts from reference TRBV18 and TRBJ2-7): NAGVMQNPRHLVRRRGQEARLRCSPMKGHSHVYWYRQLPEEGLKFMVYLQKENIIDESGMPKERFSAEFPKEGPSILRIQQVVRGDSAAYFCASSSGQGRYEQYFGPGTRLTVT.

This chain joins TRBV6-5 and TRBJ2-7; TRBD2 agrees at 8 bases. The CDR3 is made up of 14 amino acids. J was trimmed by 5 bases and V by 3 bases; bases with no gene match: 6. Germline V CDR1 and CDR2: MNHEY, SVGAGI. CDR3 sequence reads: CASSYAGGGDEQYF. The CDR3 region has the DNA TGTGCCAGCAGTTATGCGGGAGGAGGAGACGAGCAGTACTTC.

V and J are TRBV21-1 and TRBJ2-1; the D call of TRBD2 is as the table states it, not checked on the DNA. TRBV21-1 is listed as a pseudogene. This CDR3 is built from 16 residues. CDR3 loop: CASSKLAVEVLNEQFF. CDR3 DNA sequence: TGTGCCAGCAGCAAACTAGCGGTAGAAGTACTGAATGAGCAGTTCTTC.

The chain carries TRBV7-9 and TRBJ2-1; 12 bases match TRBD2. The CDR3 consists of 16 residues. Germline CDR1 is SEHNR and CDR2 is FQNEAQ (reference sequence). Trimming took 1 base from V and 12 from J; bases not matched to a gene: 10. The CDR3 loop reads CASSLGAASGRAGQFF. DNA of the CDR3: TGTGCCAGCAGCTTAGGGGCCGCTAGCGGGAGGGCCGGGCAGTTCTTC.

This clone has only a few counts. V and J are TRBV9 and TRBJ2-1; 11 bases match TRBD2. V gave up 3 bases and J gave up 8 bases; unmatched junction bases: 19. CDR1 and CDR2 from the germline V gene are SGDLS and YYNGEE. The CDR3 contains 19 residues. This CDR3 is CASSGGRGSSGRAPYEQFF. Here the CDR3 DNA reads TGTGCCAGCAGCGGAGGGCGGGGGAGTAGCGGGAGGGCCCCCTATGAGCAGTTCTTC.

This chain links TRBV27 with TRBJ2-7; 8 positions match TRBD2. The length of the CDR3 is 15 residues. The V gene end was trimmed by 3 bases and the J gene end by 1 base; junction bases not matched to a gene: 5. CDR1 is MNHEY and CDR2 is SMNVEV in the germline V gene (reference sequence). The CDR3 DNA is TGTGCCAGCAGTTTTAGAGGCGGGGGGTCCTACGAGCAGTACTTC. This gives the protein CASSFRGGGSYEQYF.

The rearrangement joins TRBV5-8 to TRBJ2-5; the match to TRBD1 covers 9 bases. Trimming removed 3 bases from V and 0 bases from J; junction bases left unmatched: 6. The CDR3 consists of 16 residues. CDR1 is SGHTS and CDR2 is YDEGEE in the germline V gene. As DNA, the CDR3 is TGTGCCAGCAGCTCCACCGGGACAGGGTACCAAGAGACCCAGTACTTC. It specifies CASSSTGTGYQETQYF. The full variable domain, with the rest looked up from reference TRBV5-8 and TRBJ2-5, is EAGVTQSPTHLIKTRGQQATLRCSPISGHTSVYWYQQALGLGLQFLLWYDEGEERNRGNFPPRFSGRQFPNYSSELNVNALELEDSALYLCASSSTGTGYQETQYFGPGTRLLVL.

A single count supports this clone. The chain couples TRBV7-2 to TRBJ2-7, with 11 positions matching TRBD2. This CDR3 region has 15 residues. V was pared by 2 bases and J by 4 bases, with 4 bases of the junction left unmatched. Germline-derived CDR1 and CDR2 are SGHTA and FQGNSA. Here the CDR3 DNA reads TGTGCCAGCAGCTTAATCCCTAGCGGGGGGTACGAGCAGTACTTC. Residues: CASSLIPSGGYEQYF.

The J gene is TRBJ2-7, the V gene TRBV19; TRBD1 matches 7 bases. Trimming removed 6 bases from V and 5 bases from J; junction bases left unmatched: 10. Germline CDR1 LNHDA, CDR2 SQIVND (reference sequence). This CDR3 contains 14 residues. The CDR3 region has the DNA TGTGCCAGTAGCCCGGACAGGAGACTTAACGAGCAGTACTTC. This translates into CASSPDRRLNEQYF.

This chain uses TRBV15 with TRBJ2-5, with 11 bases matching TRBD2. Germline loops: CDR1 LNHNV, CDR2 YYDKDF (reference sequence). Trimming at V came to 6 bases and at J to 2 bases, leaving 8 bases not matched to a gene. This CDR3 comprises 16 residues. The CDR3 DNA is TGTGCCACCAGACCGCTAGCGGGGGGATTACAAGAGACCCAGTACTTC. Amino acids: CATRPLAGGLQETQYF.

This clone appeared a few times. The rearrangement links TRBV5-6 to TRBJ2-7; weak D call: TRBD2 (7 bases). The ends were cut back, 0 bases at V and 3 bases at J, with 16 bases in the middle. The CDR3 is made up of 16 amino acids. Germline CDR1 SGHDT, CDR2 YYEEEE. The CDR3, as DNA: TGTGCCAGCAGCTTGGCGAGGGGGGGTCGCTTCTACGAGCAGTACTTC. This translates into CASSLARGGRFYEQYF.

The genes are TRBV5-1 and TRBJ2-5; 11 bases map to TRBD2. V lost 4 bases and J lost 7; bases outside the gene matches: 12. The CDR3 has 16 residues. Germline values: CDR1 SGHRS, CDR2 YFSETQ. CDR3 DNA: TGCGCCAGCAGCCCCCGGTTGATAGCGGGGGGGGTGACCCAGTACTTC. It specifies CASSPRLIAGGVTQYF.

The chain combines TRBV4-1 with TRBJ1-3, with D unresolved. CDR1 and CDR2 (germline): MGHRA, YSYEKL. The CDR3 is 16 amino acids. Trimming cost V 3 bases and J 6 bases, with 18 bases left between them. CDR3 amino acids: CASSHPGGQEENTIYF. DNA of the CDR3: TGCGCCAGCAGCCACCCCGGAGGGCAGGAGGAAAACACCATATATTTT.

The chain carries TRBV7-2 and TRBJ2-5; D possibly corresponds to TRBD1 (5 bases). V was cut by 5 bases and J by 7 bases, with 17 bases left in between. The CDR3 sequence is 14 residues long. Germline V gene sequence: CDR1 SGHTA, CDR2 FQGNSA. DNA of the CDR3: TGTGCCAGCAGCCCGGAAGGGGCGTACGGGACCCAGTACTTC. It codes for CASSPEGAYGTQYF.

This sequence joins TRBV9 and TRBJ2-2; 7 bases fit TRBD2. Germline values: CDR1 SGDLS, CDR2 YYNGEE. J gave up 1 base and V 4 bases, and 7 bases lay outside the gene matches. CDR3 size: 16 residues. CDR3 loop: CASSLPPSGNTGELFF. In DNA, the CDR3 is TGTGCCAGCAGCCTACCCCCTAGCGGGAACACCGGGGAGCTGTTTTTT.

The chain joins TRBV11-2 to TRBJ2-7; D remains unclear. Germline V gives CDR1 SGHAT, CDR2 FQNNGV. The CDR3 totals 11 residues. V lost 7 bases to trimming and J lost 5 bases, with 9 bases between them. This CDR3 reads CASTGHNEQYF. The CDR3 DNA reads as TGTGCCAGCACTGGGCATAACGAGCAGTACTTC.

On this clone itself: Other DNA sequences in the sample encode the same CDR3. The rearrangement joins TRBV7-8 to TRBJ2-7; the D gene is possibly TRBD1 (6 bases). This CDR3 comprises 13 residues. Per the germline V gene, CDR1 is SGHVS and CDR2 is FQNEAQ. V gave up 4 bases and J gave up 4 bases, with 11 bases separating them. For the CDR3, the DNA is TGTGCCAGCAGCTCCCGGACAGCTTACGAGCAGTACTTC. Translation: CASSSRTAYEQYF.